The entry below describes one T cell receptor (beta chain). Its antigen is not known. The sample originates from a study of blood T cells in healthy people across ages. Findings and limits, study-wide: Unknown CMV status may confound age-related changes in expanded clones. While age rose, TCR beta diversity per million T cells dropped in a roughly linear way.

Using a J-beta primer mix together with a sample-barcoded 5' primer, a second PCR was run for roughly 7 to 11 cycles. MiXCR was run by TCRdb on the 5' RACE reads, yielding one entry per CDR3 protein. The sample has more than 700,000 distinct CDR3 sequences, about 47% seen once. From germline, CDR1 is SEHNR and CDR2 FQNEAQ (reference sequence). This CDR3 is built from 16 residues. The V end was cut by 1 base, the J end by 1 base, with 13 bases between. Each donor gave approximately 9.1 milliliters of peripheral blood. The sequencing sample was made of blood. V and J are TRBV7-9 and TRBJ1-2; possible D gene TRBD1, 6 bases. This clonotype was sampled from an elderly man in good health. CDR3 bases: TGTGCCAGCAGCTTAGACCGGGACACGGATAACTATGGCTACACCTTC. This sequence encodes CASSLDRDTDNYGYTF.